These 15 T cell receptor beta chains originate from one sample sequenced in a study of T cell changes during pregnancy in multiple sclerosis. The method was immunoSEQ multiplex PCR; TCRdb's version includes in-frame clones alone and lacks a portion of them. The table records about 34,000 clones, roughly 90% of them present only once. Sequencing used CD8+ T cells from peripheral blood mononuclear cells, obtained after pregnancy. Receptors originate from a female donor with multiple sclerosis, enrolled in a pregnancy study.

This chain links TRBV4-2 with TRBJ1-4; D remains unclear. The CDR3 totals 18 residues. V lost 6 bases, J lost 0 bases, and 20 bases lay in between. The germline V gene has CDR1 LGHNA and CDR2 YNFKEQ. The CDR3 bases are TGTGCCAGCAGTACGACCCGGCCACCGGGTACAACTAATGAAAAACTGTTTTTT. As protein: CASSTTRPPGTTNEKLFF.

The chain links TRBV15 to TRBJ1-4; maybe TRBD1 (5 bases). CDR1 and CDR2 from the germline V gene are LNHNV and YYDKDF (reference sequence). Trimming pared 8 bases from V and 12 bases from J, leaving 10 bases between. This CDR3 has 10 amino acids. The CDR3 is CATGGGELFF. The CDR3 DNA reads TGTGCCACCGGGGGGGGAGAACTGTTTTTT. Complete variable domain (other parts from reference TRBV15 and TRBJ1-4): DAMVIQNPRYQVTQFGKPVTLSCSQTLNHNVMYWYQQKSSQAPKLLFHYYDKDFNNEADTPDNFQSRRPNTSFCFLDIRSPGLGDTAMYLCATGGGELFFGSGTQLSVL.

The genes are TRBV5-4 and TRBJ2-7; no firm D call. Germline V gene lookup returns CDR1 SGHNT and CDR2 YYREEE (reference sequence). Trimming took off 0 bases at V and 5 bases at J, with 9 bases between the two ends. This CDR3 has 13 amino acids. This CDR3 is CASSLDGSDEQYF. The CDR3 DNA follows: TGTGCCAGCAGCTTGGACGGGTCCGACGAGCAGTACTTC.

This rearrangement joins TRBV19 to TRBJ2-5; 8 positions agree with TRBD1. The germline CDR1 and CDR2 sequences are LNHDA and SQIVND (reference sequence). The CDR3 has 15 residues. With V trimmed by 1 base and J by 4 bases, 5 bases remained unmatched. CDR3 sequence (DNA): TGTGCCAGTAGTATAGCGCAGGGGGCAGGAGAGACCCAGTACTTC. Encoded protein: CASSIAQGAGETQYF.

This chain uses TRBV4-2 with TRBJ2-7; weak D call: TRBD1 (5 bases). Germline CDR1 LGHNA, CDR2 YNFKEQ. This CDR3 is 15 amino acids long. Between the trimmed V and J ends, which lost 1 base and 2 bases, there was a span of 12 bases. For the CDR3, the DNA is TGTGCCAGCAGCCAAGTTAAACAGGCGACCTACGAGCAGTACTTC. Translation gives CASSQVKQATYEQYF.

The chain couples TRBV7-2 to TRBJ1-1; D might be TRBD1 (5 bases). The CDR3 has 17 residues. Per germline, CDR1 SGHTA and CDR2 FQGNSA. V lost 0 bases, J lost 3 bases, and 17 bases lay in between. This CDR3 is CASSLAPALLRDTEAFF. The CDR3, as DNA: TGTGCCAGCAGCTTAGCGCCCGCCCTCCTCAGGGACACTGAAGCTTTCTTT.

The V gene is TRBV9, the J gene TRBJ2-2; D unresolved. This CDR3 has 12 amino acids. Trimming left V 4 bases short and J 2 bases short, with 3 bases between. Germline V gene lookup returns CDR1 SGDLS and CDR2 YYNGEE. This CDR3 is CASSLNTGELFF. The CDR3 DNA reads TGTGCCAGCAGCCTCAACACCGGGGAGCTGTTTTTT.

This chain's CDR3 is CASSAQGSEAYGYTF. CDR3 DNA sequence: TGTGCCAGCAGCGCACAGGGATCGGAAGCCTATGGCTACACCTTC. This chain connects TRBV9 to TRBJ1-2; possible D gene TRBD1, 6 bases. This CDR3 has 15 amino acids. Trimming removed 3 bases at V and 4 bases at J, with 16 bases between. CDR1 and CDR2 (germline): SGDLS, YYNGEE.

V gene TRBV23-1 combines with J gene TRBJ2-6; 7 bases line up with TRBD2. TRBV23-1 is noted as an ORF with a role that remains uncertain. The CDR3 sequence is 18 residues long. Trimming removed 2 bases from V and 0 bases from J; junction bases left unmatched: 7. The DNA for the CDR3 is TGCGCCAGCAGTCAAGGGGCTAGCGGCCTCTCTGGGGCCAACGTCCTGACTTTC. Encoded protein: CASSQGASGLSGANVLTF.

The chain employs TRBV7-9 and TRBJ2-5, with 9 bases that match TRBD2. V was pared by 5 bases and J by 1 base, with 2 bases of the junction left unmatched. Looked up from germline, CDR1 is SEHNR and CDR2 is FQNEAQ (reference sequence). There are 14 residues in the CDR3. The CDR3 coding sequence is TGTGCCAGCAGCGTGACTAGCGGCCAAGAGACCCAGTACTTC. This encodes CASSVTSGQETQYF.

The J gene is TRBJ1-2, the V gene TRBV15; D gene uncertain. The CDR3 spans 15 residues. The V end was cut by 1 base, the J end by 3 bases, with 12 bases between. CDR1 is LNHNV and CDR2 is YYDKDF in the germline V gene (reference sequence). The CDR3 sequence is CATSRAQTQYYGYTF. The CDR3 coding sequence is TGTGCCACCAGCAGAGCTCAAACACAGTACTATGGCTACACCTTC.

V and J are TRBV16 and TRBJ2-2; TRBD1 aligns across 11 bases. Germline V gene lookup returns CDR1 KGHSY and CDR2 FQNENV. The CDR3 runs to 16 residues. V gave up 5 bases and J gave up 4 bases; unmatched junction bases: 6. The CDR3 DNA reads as TGTGCCAGCAGCGGAGCCGGGACAGGGGGCACCGGGGAGCTGTTTTTT. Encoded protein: CASSGAGTGGTGELFF.

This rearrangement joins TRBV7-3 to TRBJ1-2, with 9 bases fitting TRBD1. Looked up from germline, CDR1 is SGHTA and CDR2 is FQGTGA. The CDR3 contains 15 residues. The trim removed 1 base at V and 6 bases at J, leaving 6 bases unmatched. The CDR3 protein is CASSLNAQGADGYTF. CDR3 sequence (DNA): TGTGCCAGCAGCTTAAATGCACAGGGGGCTGATGGCTACACCTTC. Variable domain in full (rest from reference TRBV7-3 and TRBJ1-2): GAGVSQTPSNKVTEKGKYVELRCDPISGHTALYWYRQSLGQGPEFLIYFQGTGAADDSGLPNDRFFAVRPEGSVSTLKIQRTERGDSAVYLCASSLNAQGADGYTFGSGTRLTVV.

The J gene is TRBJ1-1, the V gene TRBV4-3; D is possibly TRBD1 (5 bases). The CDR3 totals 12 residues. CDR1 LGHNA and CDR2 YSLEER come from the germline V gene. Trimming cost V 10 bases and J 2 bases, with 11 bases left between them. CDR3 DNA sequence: TGCGCCACCTCGGGGGGTAACACTGAAGCTTTCTTT. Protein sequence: CATSGGNTEAFF.

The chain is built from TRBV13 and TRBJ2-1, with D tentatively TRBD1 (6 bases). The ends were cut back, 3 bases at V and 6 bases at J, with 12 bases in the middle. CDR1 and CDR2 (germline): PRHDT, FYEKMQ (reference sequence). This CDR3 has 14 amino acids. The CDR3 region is CASSLGTRANEQFF. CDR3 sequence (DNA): TGTGCCAGCAGCTTGGGGACAAGGGCCAATGAGCAGTTCTTC.